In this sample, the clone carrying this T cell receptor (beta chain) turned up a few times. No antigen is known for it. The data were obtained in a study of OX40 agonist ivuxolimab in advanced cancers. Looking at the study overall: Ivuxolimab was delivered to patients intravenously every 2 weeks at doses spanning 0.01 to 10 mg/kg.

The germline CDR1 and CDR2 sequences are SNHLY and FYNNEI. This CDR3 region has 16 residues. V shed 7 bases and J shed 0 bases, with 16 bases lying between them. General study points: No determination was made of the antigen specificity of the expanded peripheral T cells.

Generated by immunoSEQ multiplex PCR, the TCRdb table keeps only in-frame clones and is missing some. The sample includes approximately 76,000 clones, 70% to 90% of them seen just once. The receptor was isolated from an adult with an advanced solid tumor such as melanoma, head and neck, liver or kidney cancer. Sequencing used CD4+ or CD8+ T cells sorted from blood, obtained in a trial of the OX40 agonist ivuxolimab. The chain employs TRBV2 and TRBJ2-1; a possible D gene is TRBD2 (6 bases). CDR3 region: CASIPRAGISYNEQFF. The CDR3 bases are TGTGCCAGCATACCCAGGGCGGGGATCTCCTACAATGAGCAGTTCTTC. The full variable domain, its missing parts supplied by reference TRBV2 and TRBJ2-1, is EPEVTQTPSHQVTQMGQEVILRCVPISNHLYFYWYRQILGQKVEFLVSFYNNEISEKSEIFDDQFSVERPDGSNFTLKIRSTKLEDSAMYFCASIPRAGISYNEQFFGPGTRLTVL.